The 30 T cell receptor beta chains reported below all come from one sample, sequenced in a study of regulatory T cells in long-lasting Graves disease (dated by TCRdb to about 2021). Libraries came from multiplex PCR. Reads for this sample came from an Illumina HiSeq 4000. To build TCR beta libraries, CDR3 regions were amplified by Arm-PCR using iRepertoire HTBI primers. TCRdb reprocessed the public reads (quality trimming at Q25 with fastp, clone calling with MiXCR) and kept in-frame beta chains. Merged by CDR3 protein, the rows form single entries marked with the most common genes and DNA. The sample yields about 460,000 distinct CDR3 sequences; around a fifth were counted once. The top ten constitute about 12% of the sample. The intended sense of this specimen's time point label: persistent/refractory GD, antithyroid drugs over 5 years with positive TRAb. For both TCR sequencing and RNA sequencing, RNA was extracted from PBMCs using TRIzol.

Source: peripheral blood mononuclear cells (PBMCs), taken when the disease was refractory, from a patient treated with antithyroid drugs. These TCRs come from a female donor with Graves disease.

This rearrangement joins TRBV6-1 to TRBJ2-2; 11 nucleotides align to TRBD2. The CDR3 loop spans 18 amino acids. In germline, CDR1 is MNHNS, CDR2 SASEGT. Trimming cost V 2 bases and J 1 base; bases outside gene matches: 6. The CDR3 loop reads CASSERLAGGLNTGELFF. The CDR3 DNA reads as TGTGCCAGCAGTGAACGCCTAGCGGGAGGCCTGAACACCGGGGAGCTGTTTTTT.

The CDR3 loop is CASSFTGTSGSGEQFF. Here the CDR3 DNA reads TGCGCCAGCAGCTTCACAGGAACTAGCGGGAGTGGTGAGCAGTTCTTC. J is TRBJ2-5 and V is TRBV5-1; TRBD2 agrees at 11 bases. Near its end, the DNA agrees better with TRBJ2-1, so the J call may be wrong. Germline V gives CDR1 SGHRS, CDR2 YFSETQ. This CDR3 spans 16 amino acids.

This clonotype appeared many times. The genes are TRBV15 and TRBJ2-7, with unresolved D. The germline V and J ends were trimmed by 0 bases and 6 bases, with 6 bases remaining between them. CDR3 length: 12 residues. The germline V gene encodes CDR1 LNHNV and CDR2 YYDKDF (reference sequence). CDR3 sequence (DNA): TGTGCCACCAGCAGAGATGTAGGCGAGCAGTACTTC. It yields the protein CATSRDVGEQYF.

The rearrangement links TRBV2 to TRBJ2-2; 13 nucleotides line up with TRBD2. Germline V gene sequence: CDR1 SNHLY, CDR2 FYNNEI. There are 15 residues in the CDR3. V trimming: 6 bases; J trimming: 6 bases; junction bases outside the gene matches: 4. Here the CDR3 reads CASSLTSGGAGELFF. The CDR3 DNA is TGTGCCAGCAGCCTTACTAGCGGGGGGGCCGGGGAGCTGTTTTTT.

This sequence joins TRBV19 and TRBJ2-7; 10 nucleotides agree with TRBD2. J gave up 5 bases and V 7 bases, and 8 bases lay outside the gene matches. CDR3 length: 14 amino acids. Germline V gives CDR1 LNHDA, CDR2 SQIVND (reference sequence). The CDR3 DNA sequence: TGTGCCAGTAAATCCGGACTAGCGGTTCACGAGCAGTACTTC. Translation: CASKSGLAVHEQYF.

V gene TRBV19 combines with J gene TRBJ2-5; TRBD2 aligns across 12 bases. Gene TRBJ2-1 matches the end of the DNA better, so the J call may be wrong. Germline CDR1 LNHDA, CDR2 SQIVND (reference sequence). The CDR3 contains 15 residues. CDR3 residues: CASSPTTSGRNEQFF. The CDR3 DNA reads TGTGCCAGTAGCCCAACGACTAGCGGGAGAAATGAGCAGTTCTTC.

CDR3 loop: CASSLMGANYGYTF. DNA of the CDR3: TGTGCCAGCAGTTTAATGGGGGCTAACTATGGCTACACCTTC. This chain joins TRBV28 and TRBJ1-2; maybe TRBD1 (5 bases). Trimming cost V 2 bases and J 0 bases, with 7 bases left between them. From germline, CDR1 is MDHEN and CDR2 SYDVKM. The length of the CDR3 is 14 residues.

This clonotype was observed many times. The chain joins TRBV6-5 to TRBJ2-7; possible D gene TRBD1, 5 bases. Per germline, CDR1 MNHEY and CDR2 SVGAGI. The CDR3 covers 16 residues. Trimming pared 1 base from V and 4 bases from J, leaving 17 bases between. CDR3 protein: CASSYLHARARYEQYF. The CDR3 nucleotides read TGTGCCAGCAGTTACTTACATGCCAGGGCAAGATACGAGCAGTACTTC.

In this sample, this clonotype turned up many times. The chain has TRBV12-3 or TRBV12-4 and TRBJ1-1; TRBD1 agrees at 9 bases. This CDR3 comprises 17 residues. V lost 3 bases to trimming and J lost 0 bases; unmatched junction nucleotides: 8. The CDR3 sequence: CASSLLGQGSLNTEAFF. The CDR3 DNA reads as TGTGCCAGCAGTTTGTTGGGACAGGGAAGTTTGAACACTGAAGCTTTCTTT.

This clonotype came up a few times. J is TRBJ1-2 and V is TRBV29-1; 9 nucleotides match TRBD1. V was clipped by 7 bases and J by 3 bases; unmatched bases: 9. Germline V gene data show CDR1 as SQVTM and CDR2 as ANQGSEA. This CDR3 is built from 14 residues. CDR3: CSATRTGEDYGYTF. For the CDR3, the DNA is TGCAGCGCCACCCGGACAGGGGAGGACTATGGCTACACCTTC.

This clonotype was detected ten times or more. CDR3 nucleotide sequence: TGTGCCAGCAGTTCGCCCGGGACAGGGGGCGGATACGAGCAGTACTTC. Translated, it gives CASSSPGTGGGYEQYF. The chain uses TRBV28 and TRBJ2-7; 12 positions match TRBD1. The V gene end was trimmed by 4 bases and the J gene end by 4 bases; junction bases not matched to a gene: 8. The germline CDR1 and CDR2 sequences are MDHEN and SYDVKM. This CDR3 is 16 amino acids long. The full variable domain, rest sourced from reference TRBV28 and TRBJ2-7, is DVKVTQSSRYLVKRTGEKVFLECVQDMDHENMFWYRQDPGLGLRLIYFSYDVKMKEKGDIPEGYSVSREKKERFSLILESASTNQTSMYLCASSSPGTGGGYEQYFGPGTRLTVT.

A few counts support this clonotype. A read error may produce the germline difference seen at one junction end. V gene TRBV28 combines with J gene TRBJ2-2; 10 bases fit TRBD2. The CDR3 covers 16 residues. The V gene's germline CDR1 is MDHEN and CDR2 SYDVKM. The CDR3 coding sequence is TGTGCCGGCAGGGTTATTAGCGGGAGGCGTACCGGGGAGCTGTTTTTT. Amino acid sequence: CAGRVISGRRTGELFF. Based on the CDR3 plus reference TRBV28 and TRBJ2-2, the full variable domain is DVKVTQSSRYLVKRTGEKVFLECVQDMDHENMFWYRQDPGLGLRLIYFSYDVKMKEKGDIPEGYSVSREKKERFSLILESASTNQTSMYLCAGRVISGRRTGELFFGEGSRLTVL.

This clonotype has a handful of counts. The chain recombines TRBV19 with TRBJ2-2, with a tentative D call TRBD2 (6 bases). V lost 6 bases to trimming and J lost 1 base, with 15 bases between them. The germline gives CDR1 LNHDA, CDR2 SQIVND (reference sequence). The CDR3 has 16 amino acids. CDR3 loop: CASSTPGTGNTGELFF. The CDR3 DNA reads as TGTGCCAGTAGCACCCCCGGGACTGGGAACACCGGGGAGCTGTTTTTT.

The gene calls are TRBV30 and TRBJ1-5; D unresolved. Trimming shortened V by 0 bases and J by 0 bases, and 6 bases separated the two germline ends. Germline assignment: CDR1 GTSNPN and CDR2 SVGIG (reference sequence). This CDR3 has 14 amino acids. The CDR3 DNA is TGTGCCTGGAGTGTACTAACTAGCAATCAGCCCCAGCATTTT. Translation gives CAWSVLTSNQPQHF.

The chain joins TRBV5-1 to TRBJ2-7, with 8 bases lining up with TRBD2. The CDR3 has 14 residues. V was clipped by 3 bases and J by 0 bases; unmatched bases: 2. CDR1 is SGHRS and CDR2 is YFSETQ in the germline V gene. CDR3 sequence reads: CASSWTSSSYEQYF. Here the CDR3 DNA reads TGCGCCAGCAGCTGGACTAGCAGCTCCTACGAGCAGTACTTC.

This chain joins TRBV6-2 or TRBV6-3 and TRBJ1-5; a weak D match, TRBD1 (6 bases). V lost 2 bases to trimming and J lost 4 bases, with 15 bases between them. Germline lookup yields CDR1 MNHEY and CDR2 SVGEGT. The CDR3 totals 16 residues. DNA of the CDR3: TGTGCCAGCAGTTACCCGGGGGGCACCTCGAATCAGCCCCAGCATTTT. Amino acids: CASSYPGGTSNQPQHF.

This clonotype showed up many times. V and J are TRBV28 and TRBJ2-2; D not certain. The CDR3 has 15 residues. The germline V gene encodes CDR1 MDHEN and CDR2 SYDVKM. Trimming took 7 bases from V and 2 from J, leaving 14 bases between them. Written as DNA, the CDR3 is TGTGCCAGCACCTTTAAGCCCATAAACACCGGGGAGCTGTTTTTT. Protein sequence: CASTFKPINTGELFF. Full variable domain (rest looked up from reference TRBV28 and TRBJ2-2): DVKVTQSSRYLVKRTGEKVFLECVQDMDHENMFWYRQDPGLGLRLIYFSYDVKMKEKGDIPEGYSVSREKKERFSLILESASTNQTSMYLCASTFKPINTGELFFGEGSRLTVL.

The chain uses TRBV14 and TRBJ2-7, with 7 positions matching TRBD1. Trimming removed 6 bases from V and 4 bases from J; junction bases left unmatched: 6. Germline V lookup: CDR1 SGHDN, CDR2 FVKESK. CDR3 length: 13 amino acids. The CDR3 DNA reads as TGTGCCAGCAGGCGACAGGGAAGGTACGAGCAGTACTTC. This encodes CASRRQGRYEQYF.

This rearrangement joins TRBV19 to TRBJ1-5; the D is unclear. The V end lost 9 bases, the J end lost 4 bases, and 16 bases lay between the germline ends. This CDR3 region has 14 residues. In germline, CDR1 is LNHDA, CDR2 SQIVND (reference sequence). As DNA, the CDR3 is TGTGCCAGCCAGAGGGCGGTTCTTAATCAGCCCCAGCATTTT. Translated: CASQRAVLNQPQHF.

V is TRBV30 and J is TRBJ1-1; TRBD1 matches at 9 bases. The V gene's germline CDR1 is GTSNPN and CDR2 SVGIG (reference sequence). Trimming at V came to 4 bases and at J to 0 bases, leaving 9 bases not matched to a gene. The CDR3 totals 16 residues. The CDR3 coding sequence is TGTGCCTGGACTACGGGGGACAGGGAGATGAACACTGAAGCTTTCTTT. This translates into CAWTTGDREMNTEAFF.

Ten or more counts support this clonotype. The genes are TRBV28 and TRBJ1-2; no reliable D call. From germline, CDR1 is MDHEN and CDR2 SYDVKM. Trimming took off 7 bases at V and 6 bases at J, with 21 bases between the two ends. This CDR3 region has 15 residues. The CDR3 DNA is TGTGCCAGCAAAGAAGGTCCGGGAGAGGGCCATGGCTACACCTTC. This translates into CASKEGPGEGHGYTF.

The V and J genes are TRBV12-5 and TRBJ2-7, with 7 bases lining up with TRBD1. There are 12 residues in the CDR3. V lost 4 bases to trimming and J lost 6 bases; unmatched junction nucleotides: 3. Germline V lookup: CDR1 LGHNT, CDR2 FRNRAP. CDR3 loop: CASGSTGAEQYF. The CDR3 DNA sequence: TGTGCTAGTGGTTCCACAGGGGCCGAGCAGTACTTC.

The table lists this clonotype with many counts. The rearrangement links TRBV29-1 to TRBJ2-5, with D unclear. Trimming cost V 1 base and J 5 bases, with 11 bases left between them. Germline values: CDR1 SQVTM, CDR2 ANQGSEA. The CDR3 sequence is 13 residues long. This chain's CDR3 is CSVEVVAVETQYF. The CDR3 DNA follows: TGCAGCGTTGAAGTTGTGGCTGTGGAGACCCAGTACTTC.

This clonotype has only a few counts. The chain joins TRBV5-1 to TRBJ2-7; D gene uncertain. Trimming took off 3 bases at V and 0 bases at J, with 22 bases between the two ends. The CDR3 has 18 residues. Germline V gives CDR1 SGHRS, CDR2 YFSETQ. The CDR3 region has the DNA TGCGCCAGCAGCTCGGATTCCCTACGGATTTCAGACTCCTACGAGCAGTACTTC. Translating it yields CASSSDSLRISDSYEQYF.

This clonotype was recorded at least ten times. The chain couples TRBV7-2 to TRBJ1-1; D is unresolved. The germline V gene encodes CDR1 SGHTA and CDR2 FQGNSA. V shed 8 bases and J shed 1 base, with 11 bases lying between them. This CDR3 has 13 residues. In DNA form, the CDR3 reads TGTGCCAGCTCCACCCAGAGGAACACTGAAGCTTTCTTT. It encodes CASSTQRNTEAFF. Supplemented by reference TRBV7-2 and TRBJ1-1, the full variable domain reads GAGVSQSPSNKVTEKGKDVELRCDPISGHTALYWYRQSLGQGLEFLIYFQGNSAPDKSGLPSDRFSAERTGGSVSTLTIQRTQQEDSAVYLCASSTQRNTEAFFGQGTRLTVV.

The table lists this clonotype with many counts. V gene TRBV27 combines with J gene TRBJ1-5; D gene unclear. V was pared by 5 bases and J by 5 bases, with 16 bases between. Looked up from germline, CDR1 is MNHEY and CDR2 is SMNVEV (reference sequence). CDR3 length: 15 amino acids. The CDR3 region has the DNA TGTGCCAGCAGTGCGGGCCAAGGGAACGATCAGCCCCAGCATTTT. Encoded protein: CASSAGQGNDQPQHF.

This clonotype was observed at least ten times. As DNA, the CDR3 is TGTGCCAGCGCCAGGGCAGCGGGGGACATTCAGTACTTC. Translating gives CASARAAGDIQYF. The V and J genes are TRBV28 and TRBJ2-4, with 8 bases fitting TRBD2. Germline CDR1 MDHEN, CDR2 SYDVKM. The CDR3 covers 13 residues. The V gene end was trimmed by 8 bases and the J gene end by 8 bases; junction bases not matched to a gene: 8.

As for this clonotype: A read error may explain this, as a much larger clone is one base away. Since no conserved phenylalanine or tryptophan closes the CDR3, a read error is the likely cause. The CDR3 nucleotides read TGTGCCAGCAGCGATCAGGGGGCGGCTAATGAAAAACTGTTTCTT. This sequence encodes CASSDQGAANEKLFL. This sequence joins TRBV7-2 and TRBJ1-4; TRBD1 agrees at 8 bases. After removal of 5 bases from V and 3 bases from J, the junction contained 5 bases not matched to a gene. The CDR3 totals 15 residues. Looked up from germline, CDR1 is SGHTA and CDR2 is FQGNSA.

In the case of this clonotype: Since a much larger clone is just one base distant, this may be a read error. The chain employs TRBV28 and TRBJ2-2; perhaps TRBD1 as D (6 bases). V was trimmed by 8 bases and J by 5 bases, leaving 18 bases between them. This CDR3 has 15 amino acids. The germline V gene has CDR1 MDHEN and CDR2 SYDVKM. In DNA form, the CDR3 reads TGTGCCAGCGGTCGCCAGGGGATGGGGACCGGGGAGCTGTTTTTT. It specifies CASGRQGMGTGELFF.

This rearrangement joins TRBV30 to TRBJ1-6; the D is unclear. Germline loops: CDR1 GTSNPN, CDR2 SVGIG (reference sequence). This CDR3 comprises 17 residues. Trimming pared 2 bases from V and 0 bases from J, leaving 14 bases between. The CDR3 DNA reads as TGTGCCTGGAGTCGCCCTGCCGGAGACTCCTATAATTCACCCCTCCACTTT. It yields the protein CAWSRPAGDSYNSPLHF.